This T cell receptor (beta chain) was observed in a study of blood T cell repertoires in COVID-19. Study details: Researchers got acute and convalescent COVID-19 samples from the United States, Italy and Spain. The analysed material was cDNA or gDNA that came from T cells, B-cell-depleted T cells, or PBMCs.

Under the authors' procedure: Estimates of nucleated cell counts were drawn from the amplification of reference gene primers. Data came from immunoSEQ multiplex PCR; TCRdb stores just in-frame clones and leaves some out. Clone size and V and J calls were adopted from that table, with D and trimming inferred from the DNA. Of tens of thousands of clones in the sample, roughly 81% are singletons; the top ten hold approximately 20%. The V segment lost 3 bases and the J segment 2 bases; nucleotides outside the gene matches: 1. This CDR3 spans 15 amino acids. From germline, CDR1 is KGHSH and CDR2 LQKENI. This clone has just a few counts.

The specimen was peripheral blood. The source is a woman in her 70s with acute or convalescent COVID-19. This chain connects TRBV18 to TRBJ1-5, with 10 nucleotides matching TRBD1. The CDR3 DNA is TGTGCCAGCTCACCTGGACAGGGGGGCAATCAGCCCCAGCATTTT. Translating it yields CASSPGQGGNQPQHF. Variable domain in full (rest from reference TRBV18 and TRBJ1-5): NAGVMQNPRHLVRRRGQEARLRCSPMKGHSHVYWYRQLPEEGLKFMVYLQKENIIDESGMPKERFSAEFPKEGPSILRIQQVVRGDSAAYFCASSPGQGGNQPQHFGDGTRLSIL.